The entry below gives a single TCR beta chain sequence along with its context. Its antigen is unidentified. Germline V CDR1 and CDR2: MNHNS, SASEGT. The CDR3 extends over 15 amino acids. V shed 7 bases and J 4 bases; nucleotides not matched to a gene: 7. The data derive from a study of T cells in narcolepsy. Sequenced by immunoSEQ multiplex PCR; TCRdb stores in-frame clones only, minus some. The sample yields tens of thousands of clones, under 95% seen once. General study results and limits: HCRT-specific and TRIB2-specific autoreactive clonotypes appeared among same-patient CSF and blood CD4+ clonotypes.

The chain combines TRBV6-1 with TRBJ2-7, with 13 positions matching TRBD2. The sample taken for sequencing was CD45RA- memory CD4+ T cells from PBMCs. The TCR originated in a human donor with narcolepsy. The CDR3 protein is CASNPGTSGVYEQYF. CDR3 DNA: TGTGCCAGCAACCCCGGGACTAGCGGGGTTTACGAGCAGTACTTC.